This T cell receptor (beta chain) is from a study of CD8 T cells in Susac syndrome. Trimming stripped 5 bases from V and 6 bases from J, with 8 bases between. Germline V CDR1 and CDR2: MNHEY, SMNVEV (reference sequence). This CDR3 region has 12 residues. cDNA came from 0.5 to 1 ug RNA primed by random hexamers. MiXCR, run by TCRdb on the immunoSEQ multiplex PCR reads, gives a single entry per CDR3 protein. Of 150,000 to 190,000 distinct CDR3 sequences listed, roughly 94% are singletons. The source of this sequence is a human donor with multiple sclerosis. Sequencing input: CD8+ T cells from PBMCs. The J gene is TRBJ1-5, the V gene TRBV27; a weak D match, TRBD1 (5 bases). CDR3 loop: CASSPGTQPQHF. CDR3 sequence (DNA): TGTGCCAGCAGTCCGGGGACTCAGCCCCAGCATTTT.